Following are 32 T cell receptor beta chains from one sample sequenced in a study of PD-1 blockade in classical Hodgkin lymphoma. Libraries were prepared by immunoSEQ multiplex PCR; TCRdb keeps only in-frame clonotypes and omits some of them. The profile covers some 15,000 clones, with approximately 90% appearing a single time and roughly 6% taken by the ten largest. The sample's time point: newly diagnosed, previously untreated cHL patient sample. Magnetic negative selection was used to purify CD8+ T cells from thawed PBMCs. The material sequenced was CD8+ T cells from blood. The receptors come from a human donor with classical Hodgkin lymphoma.

The chain couples TRBV5-5 to TRBJ1-4; D call uncertain. Trimming stripped 0 bases from V and 1 base from J, with 7 bases between. Germline V gene lookup returns CDR1 SGHKS and CDR2 YYEKEE (reference sequence). The CDR3 contains 15 residues. For the CDR3, the DNA is TGTGCCAGCAGCTTGGGGTGGATAACTAATGAAAAACTGTTTTTT. Protein: CASSLGWITNEKLFF.

The genes are TRBV6-1 and TRBJ2-7, with 8 bases identical to TRBD1. CDR3 length equals 14 residues. CDR1 is MNHNS, CDR2 SASEGT, per germline. V shed 3 bases and J 4 bases; nucleotides not matched to a gene: 5. For the CDR3, the DNA is TGTGCCAGCAGTGATTGGACAGGGTCTTACGAGCAGTACTTC. Protein: CASSDWTGSYEQYF.

The genes are TRBV4-1 and TRBJ2-1, with a tentative D call TRBD2 (5 bases). The CDR3 runs 12 residues. The V gene lost 4 bases and the J gene lost 4 bases, with 5 bases spanning the gap. The germline V gene encodes CDR1 MGHRA and CDR2 YSYEKL. DNA for the CDR3: TGCGCCAGCAGCCGCGGGTACAATGAGCAGTTCTTC. Translated, it gives CASSRGYNEQFF.

This chain connects TRBV6-5 to TRBJ2-2, with TRBD1 identical over 8 bases. Losses at the gene ends were 6 bases for V and 2 bases for J; bases not matched to a gene: 5. This CDR3 has 15 residues. Germline V gene lookup returns CDR1 MNHEY and CDR2 SVGAGI. In nucleotides, the CDR3 is TGTGCCAGCAGCTCGACAGGGGAAAACACCGGGGAGCTGTTTTTT. It encodes CASSSTGENTGELFF.

The chain has TRBV7-6 and TRBJ2-3; D is ambiguous. Trimming shortened V by 3 bases and J by 2 bases, and 9 bases separated the two germline ends. Germline CDR1 reads SGHVS; CDR2 reads FNYEAQ. CDR3 length: 14 residues. This CDR3 reads CASSLKGPTDTQYF. CDR3 nucleotides: TGTGCCAGCAGCTTGAAGGGTCCCACAGATACGCAGTATTTT.

The chain uses TRBV9 and TRBJ2-7, with unresolved D. CDR1 and CDR2 from the germline V gene are SGDLS and YYNGEE. This CDR3 has 14 amino acids. Trimming took off 4 bases at V and 0 bases at J, with 11 bases between the two ends. CDR3 bases: TGTGCCAGCAGCCCTGGGCTCAGCTCCTACGAGCAGTACGTC. Residues: CASSPGLSSYEQYV.

This clone was detected only a few times. This chain joins TRBV7-8 and TRBJ2-1; perhaps TRBD2 as D (7 bases). The CDR3 totals 16 residues. V was shortened by 4 bases and J by 6 bases, with 19 bases between the two germline ends. Germline V gives CDR1 SGHVS, CDR2 FQNEAQ. CDR3 in DNA: TGTGCCAGCAGCTGGCGGGGGCAGGGGAGGGCCAATGAGCAGTTCTTC. Its protein product is CASSWRGQGRANEQFF.

This clone has a single count. This chain connects TRBV19 to TRBJ1-1; no definite D call. V was trimmed by 8 bases and J by 6 bases, leaving 13 bases between them. The CDR3 is made up of 12 amino acids. Germline CDR1 and CDR2: LNHDA and SQIVND (reference sequence). DNA of the CDR3: TGTGCCAGTTCAGACCCCGGGGCTGAAGCTTTCTTT. Translated: CASSDPGAEAFF.

This clone appeared once. The V and J genes are TRBV6-1 and TRBJ1-5; 7 positions match TRBD1. Losses at the gene ends were 1 base for V and 2 bases for J; bases not matched to a gene: 11. This CDR3 comprises 18 residues. Germline V gives CDR1 MNHNS, CDR2 SASEGT. CDR3 sequence (DNA): TGTGCCAGCAGTGAAGACGAGGGGGCAGGGGGTGGCAATCAGCCCCAGCATTTT. Residues: CASSEDEGAGGGNQPQHF.

In this sample, this clone turned up a few times. V gene TRBV7-2 combines with J gene TRBJ2-5; D perhaps matches TRBD2 (5 bases). V gave up 1 base and J gave up 1 base, with 13 bases separating them. Germline lookup yields CDR1 SGHTA and CDR2 FQGNSA. This CDR3 contains 16 residues. The CDR3 spells CASSLVFTGIQETQYF. The CDR3 DNA follows: TGTGCCAGCAGCTTAGTTTTTACCGGGATCCAAGAGACCCAGTACTTC.

The chain couples TRBV6-5 to TRBJ1-5, with D maybe TRBD1 (5 bases). There are 14 residues in the CDR3. The V gene lost 6 bases and the J gene lost 4 bases, with 13 bases spanning the gap. Germline V gene lookup returns CDR1 MNHEY and CDR2 SVGAGI. The CDR3 sequence is CASRAGTGNQPQHF. The DNA for the CDR3 is TGTGCCAGCAGAGCCGGGACGGGAAATCAGCCCCAGCATTTT.

V and J are TRBV7-9 and TRBJ2-5; 10 bases are shared with TRBD2. V lost 3 bases to trimming and J lost 3 bases; unmatched junction nucleotides: 1. The CDR3 spans 14 residues. Germline CDR1 SEHNR, CDR2 FQNEAQ (reference sequence). CDR3 nucleotide sequence: TGTGCCAGCAGCTTCGGACTAGCGGAAGAGACCCAGTACTTC. Protein: CASSFGLAEETQYF.

This clone was counted once. The chain recombines TRBV7-9 with TRBJ2-2; no firm D call. The germline V gene encodes CDR1 SEHNR and CDR2 FQNEAQ (reference sequence). There are 14 residues in the CDR3. The ends were cut back, 5 bases at V and 9 bases at J, with 16 bases in the middle. CDR3 sequence: CASSPLYEEWELFF. CDR3 DNA: TGTGCCAGCAGCCCTTTGTATGAGGAATGGGAGCTGTTTTTT.

The chain uses TRBV29-1 and TRBJ2-3; 9 bases are a match to TRBD2. This CDR3 has 14 residues. The ends lost 5 bases at V and 2 bases at J; junction bases unmatched: 5. Germline values: CDR1 SQVTM, CDR2 ANQGSEA. CDR3 bases: TGCAGCGTTAACCTAGCGGGGCACACAGATACGCAGTATTTT. Encoded protein: CSVNLAGHTDTQYF.

The chain carries TRBV6-5 and TRBJ1-1; D ambiguous. V gave up 7 bases and J gave up 10 bases, with 7 bases separating them. Per the germline V gene, CDR1 is MNHEY and CDR2 is SVGAGI. The CDR3 spans 9 residues. The CDR3 region has the DNA TGTGCCAGCACCGAACTAGCTTTCTTT. Protein: CASTELAFF.

The rearrangement links TRBV11-2 to TRBJ1-1; 11 nucleotides align to TRBD1. The ends lost 2 bases at V and 1 base at J; junction bases unmatched: 9. This CDR3 contains 18 residues. Germline CDR1 SGHAT, CDR2 FQNNGV. The CDR3 DNA is TGTGCCAGCAGCTTACCGCGGGACAGGGGGAGAGGGAACACTGAAGCTTTCTTT. This sequence encodes CASSLPRDRGRGNTEAFF.

The chain couples TRBV28 to TRBJ1-4; unclear D gene. The CDR3 runs 16 residues. Trimming left V 2 bases short and J 4 bases short, with 14 bases between. Germline V lookup: CDR1 MDHEN, CDR2 SYDVKM. The CDR3: CASSLGLGSGNEKLFF. CDR3 coding DNA: TGTGCCAGCAGTTTAGGACTGGGGAGCGGTAATGAAAAACTGTTTTTT. The entire variable domain, with the rest obtained from reference TRBV28 and TRBJ1-4, is as follows: DVKVTQSSRYLVKRTGEKVFLECVQDMDHENMFWYRQDPGLGLRLIYFSYDVKMKEKGDIPEGYSVSREKKERFSLILESASTNQTSMYLCASSLGLGSGNEKLFFGSGTQLSVL.

The rearrangement joins TRBV6-6 to TRBJ2-2, with TRBD2 identical over 11 bases. V trimming: 5 bases; J trimming: 5 bases; junction bases outside the gene matches: 7. The CDR3 consists of 16 residues. CDR1 is MNHNY, CDR2 SVGAGI, per germline (reference sequence). The CDR3 DNA reads as TGTGCCAGCAGTCTAGGACTAGCGGGTTTTACCGGGGAGCTGTTTTTT. It encodes CASSLGLAGFTGELFF.

J is TRBJ2-1 and V is TRBV5-6; TRBD2 aligns across 9 bases. Germline V gene data show CDR1 as SGHDT and CDR2 as YYEEEE. Trimming at V came to 4 bases and at J to 4 bases, leaving 9 bases not matched to a gene. This CDR3 has 16 residues. CDR3 DNA sequence: TGTGCCAGCAGCCCCGGGTGGACTAGCGCGTACAATGAGCAGTTCTTC. This encodes CASSPGWTSAYNEQFF. Using reference TRBV5-6 and TRBJ2-1 for the parts outside the CDR3, the full variable domain is DAGVTQSPTHLIKTRGQQVTLRCSPKSGHDTVSWYQQALGQGPQFIFQYYEEEERQRGNFPDRFSGHQFPNYSSELNVNALLLGDSALYLCASSPGWTSAYNEQFFGPGTRLTVL.

The gene calls are TRBV2 and TRBJ1-2; D is ambiguous. Trimming left V 0 bases short and J 0 bases short, with 11 bases between. Per the germline V gene, CDR1 is SNHLY and CDR2 is FYNNEI. The CDR3 is made up of 16 amino acids. DNA of the CDR3: TGTGCCAGCAGTGAAGCGCAGGTGGGCACTAACTATGGCTACACCTTC. Amino acid sequence: CASSEAQVGTNYGYTF.

The rearrangement uses TRBV6-6 and TRBJ1-5; D unclear. V was trimmed by 2 bases and J by 2 bases, leaving 13 bases between them. CDR3 length: 16 residues. Per germline, CDR1 MNHNY and CDR2 SVGAGI (reference sequence). The CDR3 nucleotides read TGTGCCAGCAGTTACGGCGGCGAACGGGGCAATCAGCCCCAGCATTTT. It is translated as CASSYGGERGNQPQHF.

This clone was seen just once. The chain combines TRBV6-5 with TRBJ2-7; TRBD1 matches at 10 bases. Per the germline V gene, CDR1 is MNHEY and CDR2 is SVGAGI. The CDR3 consists of 15 residues. Unmatched junction bases numbered 9, after V lost 6 bases and J lost 4 bases. CDR3 DNA sequence: TGTGCCAGCAGCGACACACCGGGACAGGGGTACGAGCAGTACTTC. Protein sequence: CASSDTPGQGYEQYF.

This chain connects TRBV4-1 to TRBJ1-1; D perhaps matches TRBD1 (5 bases). This CDR3 comprises 15 residues. Germline CDR1 is MGHRA and CDR2 is YSYEKL. Trimming cost V 0 bases and J 0 bases, with 8 bases left between them. This chain's CDR3 is CASSQERGMNTEAFF. In nucleotides, the CDR3 is TGCGCCAGCAGCCAAGAAAGGGGAATGAACACTGAAGCTTTCTTT.

The CDR3: CASSLEGLLSENEQFF. DNA of the CDR3: TGCGCCAGCAGCTTGGAGGGGTTACTAAGTGAGAATGAGCAGTTCTTC. The genes are TRBV5-1 and TRBJ2-1, with a weak D call TRBD1 (5 bases). The V end lost 0 bases, the J end lost 7 bases, and 17 bases lay between the germline ends. The CDR3 length is 16 residues. Per the germline V gene, CDR1 is SGHRS and CDR2 is YFSETQ. Full variable domain (remainder filled in from reference TRBV5-1 and TRBJ2-1): KAGVTQTPRYLIKTRGQQVTLSCSPISGHRSVSWYQQTPGQGLQFLFEYFSETQRNKGNFPGRFSGRQFSNSRSEMNVSTLELGDSALYLCASSLEGLLSENEQFFGPGTRLTVL.

This chain joins TRBV9 and TRBJ2-1; TRBD2 matches 8 bases. Germline-derived CDR1 and CDR2 are SGDLS and YYNGEE. V trimming: 1 base; J trimming: 10 bases; junction bases outside the gene matches: 7. This CDR3 contains 14 residues. CDR3 residues: CASSVTSGVLEQFF. DNA for the CDR3: TGTGCCAGCAGCGTAACTAGCGGTGTCTTAGAGCAGTTCTTC. Complete variable domain (other parts from reference TRBV9 and TRBJ2-1): DSGVTQTPKHLITATGQRVTLRCSPRSGDLSVYWYQQSLDQGLQFLIQYYNGEERAKGNILERFSAQQFPDLHSELNLSSLELGDSALYFCASSVTSGVLEQFFGPGTRLTVL.

The chain joins TRBV7-9 to TRBJ1-3, with a weak D call TRBD1 (6 bases). Germline CDR1 reads SEHNR; CDR2 reads FQNEAQ (reference sequence). The V end lost 6 bases, the J end lost 0 bases, and 12 bases lay between the germline ends. This CDR3 has 15 residues. The CDR3, as DNA: TGTGCCAGCAGTAGACAGGACCCCTCTGGAAACACCATATATTTT. Amino acids: CASSRQDPSGNTIYF. The full variable domain, completed using reference TRBV7-9 and TRBJ1-3, is DTGVSQNPRHKITKRGQNVTFRCDPISEHNRLYWYRQTLGQGPEFLTYFQNEAQLEKSRLLSDRFSAERPKGSFSTLEIQRTEQGDSAMYLCASSRQDPSGNTIYFGEGSWLTVV.

The chain recombines TRBV27 with TRBJ1-1; 8 nucleotides agree with TRBD1. Germline values: CDR1 MNHEY, CDR2 SMNVEV (reference sequence). The CDR3 is 14 amino acids. The junction had 7 bases not matched to a gene; V was cut back by 6 bases and J by 4 bases. The CDR3: CASSPLTGATEAFF. Here the CDR3 DNA reads TGTGCCAGCAGCCCCTTGACAGGGGCCACTGAAGCTTTCTTT.

For the CDR3, the DNA is TGTGCCAGCAGTTCATACAAGGTTGAGGATGGCTACACCTTC. Its translation: CASSSYKVEDGYTF. V is TRBV27 and J is TRBJ1-2; D gene ambiguous. There are 14 residues in the CDR3. Germline lookup yields CDR1 MNHEY and CDR2 SMNVEV (reference sequence). V lost 4 bases to trimming and J lost 6 bases, with 15 bases between them.

This chain links TRBV25-1 with TRBJ1-2; possibly TRBD1 for D (5 bases). The CDR3 loop spans 14 amino acids. CDR1 and CDR2 (germline): MGHDK, SYGVNS. V lost 1 base, J lost 6 bases, and 12 bases lay in between. As DNA, the CDR3 is TGTGCCAGCAGTGAATCAGAAGGGGCCCATGGCTACACCTTC. It yields the protein CASSESEGAHGYTF.

The chain carries TRBV6-1 and TRBJ2-1; TRBD1 agrees at 8 bases. Unmatched junction bases numbered 6, after V lost 3 bases and J lost 2 bases. Germline CDR1 and CDR2: MNHNS and SASEGT. This CDR3 region has 16 residues. The CDR3 loop reads CASSDVDRVPYNEQFF. The CDR3 nucleotides read TGTGCCAGCAGTGATGTGGACAGGGTACCCTACAATGAGCAGTTCTTC.

CDR3 in DNA: TGCGCCAGCAGCCAAGAAAGGACGGACAACGAGCAGTACTTC. It encodes CASSQERTDNEQYF. J is TRBJ2-7 and V is TRBV4-1; maybe TRBD1 (5 bases). V was pared by 0 bases and J by 5 bases, with 11 bases between. Per germline, CDR1 MGHRA and CDR2 YSYEKL. The CDR3 sequence is 14 residues long.

This clone was seen more than once but under ten times. The chain carries TRBV27 and TRBJ1-1; no clear D. Deletions cut 2 bases from V and 1 base from J, with 5 bases between. The CDR3 has 13 amino acids. From germline, CDR1 is MNHEY and CDR2 SMNVEV (reference sequence). The CDR3 DNA is TGTGCCAGCAGTTTAGGGTCGAACACTGAAGCTTTCTTT. Translated: CASSLGSNTEAFF.